These T cell receptor beta chains were read from a single sample in a study of long-term antiretroviral therapy in people with HIV. The method was immunoSEQ multiplex PCR; TCRdb's version includes in-frame clones alone and lacks a portion of them. This table has about 11,000 clones, about 88% appearing once. This specimen was unsorted PBMCs, taken approximately 7 years after starting antiretroviral therapy. All receptors come from a man aged 50-60 years with HIV. Both conserved end residues are part of each CDR3. D genes are given only for firm matches. Only some rows state a clone size, as once, few, many or a class for expanded clones.

V	size	J	D	CDR3	DNA
TRBV21-1	NA	TRBJ2-7	NA	CASSKVKEGTGARQGDEQYF	TGTGCCAGCAGCAAAGTAAAGGAGGGGACAGGGGCAAGGCAAGGGGACGAGCAGTACTTC
TRBV7-8	NA	TRBJ2-1	NA	CASSLNSAETNEQFF	TGTGCCAGCAGCTTAAATTCCGCCGAGACCAATGAGCAGTTCTTC
TRBV5-5	NA	TRBJ1-2	NA	CASSPQESYGYTF	TGTGCCAGCAGTCCACAGGAGTCCTATGGCTACACCTTC
TRBV19	NA	TRBJ1-5	TRBD1	CASSDGQGDQPQHF	TGTGCCAGTAGTGACGGACAGGGGGATCAGCCCCAGCATTTT
TRBV11-2	NA	TRBJ2-2	NA	CASSLLGGANTGELFF	TGTGCCAGCAGCTTATTAGGCGGAGCGAACACCGGGGAGCTGTTTTTT
TRBV28	NA	TRBJ2-7	NA	CASALQGGYEQYF	TGTGCCAGCGCGTTGCAGGGAGGCTACGAGCAGTACTTC
TRBV19	NA	TRBJ2-7	NA	CASSNPPWGEQYF	TGTGCCAGTAGTAACCCCCCATGGGGCGAGCAGTACTTC
TRBV19	few	TRBJ1-2	TRBD1	CASSPEDRVVGYGYTF	TGTGCCAGTAGTCCGGAGGACAGGGTAGTTGGTTATGGCTACACCTTC
TRBV9	NA	TRBJ1-2	TRBD1	CASSGNTGGVYGYTF	TGTGCCAGCAGCGGAAATACAGGGGGGGTCTATGGCTACACCTTC
TRBV27	NA	TRBJ1-5	TRBD1	CASRTGTVQPQHF	TGTGCCAGCAGGACGGGGACAGTTCAGCCCCAGCATTTT
TRBV7-8	NA	TRBJ1-4	NA	CASSLYLNEKLFF	TGTGCCAGCAGCTTATACCTTAATGAAAAACTGTTTTTT
TRBV13	NA	TRBJ2-1	NA	CASSFWGADNEQFF	TGTGCCAGCAGCTTCTGGGGGGCGGACAATGAGCAGTTCTTC
TRBV10-3	NA	TRBJ1-1	TRBD1	CAISDTGANTEAFF	TGTGCCATCAGTGACACAGGGGCAAACACTGAAGCTTTCTTT
TRBV6-4	NA	TRBJ2-2	NA	CASSDRETGELFF	TGTGCCAGCAGCGACCGGGAGACCGGGGAGCTGTTTTTT
TRBV5-8	NA	TRBJ2-7	NA	CASSLDSDRYF	TGTGCCAGCAGCTTGGACAGCGACCGGTACTTC
TRBV9	NA	TRBJ2-1	NA	CASSATGDRDYEQFF	TGTGCCAGCAGCGCCACTGGGGACCGGGATTATGAGCAGTTCTTC
TRBV19	few	TRBJ1-2	NA	CASSIVPTDFDYGYTF	TGTGCCAGTAGTATAGTACCCACGGATTTCGACTATGGCTACACCTTC
TRBV11-2	NA	TRBJ2-5	NA	CASSLEWGGLETQYF	TGTGCCAGCAGCTTAGAGTGGGGGGGCCTAGAGACCCAGTACTTC
TRBV19	NA	TRBJ2-5	NA	CASSIADSQETQYF	TGTGCCAGTAGTATAGCCGACAGCCAAGAGACCCAGTACTTC
TRBV7-6	NA	TRBJ2-2	NA	CASGNGELFF	TGTGCCTCGGGTAACGGGGAGCTGTTTTTT